This T cell receptor beta chain was identified during a study of CD8+ T cells in alopecia areata. The study's findings and limits: Between patients, shared TCR sequences were less clear than in mice. This was possibly due in part to HLA diversity in the patient population.

As for this clone: Antigen unknown.

Punch biopsies of lesional scalp, plus peripheral blood, were taken from alopecia areata patients. RNA was extracted and reverse transcribed into cDNA as the sequencing template. The data were produced by immunoSEQ multiplex PCR, yet TCRdb's version contains in-frame clones alone and is incomplete. The data show around 140,000 clones, with 45% to 60% seen just once and roughly 0.99% held by the top ten. The germline V and J ends were trimmed by 2 bases and 6 bases, with 5 bases remaining between them. CDR1 is MGHDK and CDR2 is SYGVNS in the germline V gene. The CDR3 runs to 12 residues. The chain links TRBV25-1 to TRBJ1-5, with D tentatively TRBD1 (5 bases). Sample: CD4+ T cells sorted from blood, taken at week 0. This receptor was identified in a human donor with alopecia areata. CDR3 loop: CASSEGGQPQHF. DNA for the CDR3: TGTGCCAGCAGTGAAGGGGGTCAGCCCCAGCATTTT.